Below, one T cell receptor beta chain is given with its context. Its antigen is as yet unknown. PCR was performed using 60 Vbeta and 13 Jbeta primers. This table comes from immunoSEQ multiplex PCR, and its TCRdb copy is limited to in-frame clones, with some not included. The sample yields fewer than 250,000 clones, about 79% seen once. The data were taken from a study of cytomegalovirus exposure and HLA in healthy donors. V was cut by 1 base and J by 3 bases, with 4 bases left in between. The CDR3 totals 12 residues. Germline V gives CDR1 SGHNT, CDR2 YYREEE (reference sequence). General observations from the study: A later analysis found that most CMV-associated TCR beta chains appeared HLA-restricted. Immune exposure was documented only through CMV serostatus.

The sequenced sample was PBMCs. The V and J genes are TRBV5-4 and TRBJ2-5; D is unclear. The sequence came from a male donor in good health and CMV-seronegative. CDR3 in amino acids: CASSLTEETQYF. Written as DNA, the CDR3 is TGTGCCAGCAGCTTGACTGAAGAGACCCAGTACTTC. Full variable domain (rest looked up from reference TRBV5-4 and TRBJ2-5): ETGVTQSPTHLIKTRGQQVTLRCSSQSGHNTVSWYQQALGQGPQFIFQYYREEENGRGNFPPRFSGLQFPNYSSELNVNALELDDSALYLCASSLTEETQYFGPGTRLLVL.